Listed here are 20 T cell receptor beta chains from one sample, sequenced in a study of cytomegalovirus exposure and HLA in healthy donors. Researchers ran the PCR with 60 Vbeta and 13 Jbeta primers. Clones were read by immunoSEQ multiplex PCR, and TCRdb kept only the in-frame ones, dropping some. The sample yields around 210,000 clones, 85% seen once. The sequenced sample consisted of PBMCs. These receptors were collected from a girl aged 2 to 9 in good health and CMV-seronegative.

This chain links TRBV6-5 with TRBJ2-2; D might be TRBD2 (5 bases). This CDR3 has 13 amino acids. V was trimmed by 2 bases and J by 7 bases, leaving 8 bases between them. Germline-derived CDR1 and CDR2 are MNHEY and SVGAGI. For the CDR3, the DNA is TGTGCCAGCAGTTACGTACGGGACGGGGAGCTGTTTTTT. It codes for CASSYVRDGELFF.

The rearrangement joins TRBV5-6 to TRBJ2-7; 15 bases fit TRBD2. V gave up 4 bases and J gave up 3 bases; unmatched junction bases: 14. Germline values: CDR1 SGHDT, CDR2 YYEEEE. The CDR3 is 19 residues long. CDR3 sequence reads: CASSPTYRTSGRASYEQYF. For the CDR3, the DNA is TGTGCCAGCAGCCCGACGTATCGGACTAGCGGGAGGGCCAGCTACGAGCAGTACTTC.

The chain combines TRBV10-1 with TRBJ1-1; D unresolved. Trimming cost V 2 bases and J 1 base, with 11 bases left between them. The CDR3 totals 15 residues. The germline gives CDR1 WNHNN, CDR2 SYGVQD (reference sequence). The CDR3 reads CASSEESGSNTEAFF. The CDR3 bases are TGCGCCAGCAGTGAGGAGTCCGGGTCGAACACTGAAGCTTTCTTT.

The chain employs TRBV6-5 and TRBJ2-1, with unresolved D. V lost 7 bases and J 8 bases, leaving 9 bases between the germline ends. The CDR3 extends over 11 amino acids. Germline V lookup: CDR1 MNHEY, CDR2 SVGAGI. The CDR3 loop reads CASTDGHEQFF. The CDR3 DNA follows: TGTGCCAGCACCGATGGGCATGAGCAGTTCTTC.

The chain recombines TRBV6-1 with TRBJ2-2; D gene unclear. V shed 3 bases and J shed 14 bases, with 13 bases lying between them. CDR1 is MNHNS and CDR2 is SASEGT in the germline V gene. This CDR3 has 12 amino acids. CDR3 bases: TGTGCCAGCAGTGAGAGGAGCATGGGTCTGTTTTTT. Translating it yields CASSERSMGLFF.

The chain joins TRBV5-6 to TRBJ1-3, with 10 bases identical to TRBD1. The V segment lost 0 bases and the J segment 7 bases; nucleotides outside the gene matches: 10. The CDR3 is 17 residues long. Germline values: CDR1 SGHDT, CDR2 YYEEEE. CDR3 coding DNA: TGTGCCAGCAGCTTGGCGGGACAGGGGCTACGGGGGAACACCATATATTTT. This encodes CASSLAGQGLRGNTIYF.

J is TRBJ2-3 and V is TRBV4-1, with TRBD2 matching 9 bases. V was clipped by 1 base and J by 6 bases; unmatched bases: 8. Germline CDR1 MGHRA, CDR2 YSYEKL. The CDR3 spans 16 residues. The CDR3 protein is CASSQVLAGLRDTQYF. The CDR3 DNA reads TGCGCCAGCAGCCAAGTTCTAGCGGGATTGAGGGATACGCAGTATTTT.

This clone was observed a single time. The chain is built from TRBV10-3 and TRBJ2-5, with D uncertain. CDR1 is ENHRY, CDR2 SYGVKD, per germline. This CDR3 region has 14 residues. Trimming removed 4 bases from V and 4 bases from J, with 13 bases in between. The CDR3 loop reads CAISANSGRETQYF. The CDR3 region has the DNA TGTGCCATCAGTGCTAATAGTGGGCGAGAGACCCAGTACTTC.

This rearrangement joins TRBV19 to TRBJ1-2, with 9 nucleotides matching TRBD1. The CDR3 is 14 residues long. V was clipped by 5 bases and J by 8 bases; unmatched bases: 9. Per the germline V gene, CDR1 is LNHDA and CDR2 is SQIVND (reference sequence). The CDR3 is CASSHGQGLGGYTF. CDR3 coding DNA: TGTGCCAGTAGTCATGGACAGGGGTTAGGAGGCTACACCTTC.

The chain combines TRBV6-1 with TRBJ2-3, with 9 bases fitting TRBD2. Germline CDR1 is MNHNS and CDR2 is SASEGT. The CDR3 covers 14 residues. Trimming took 7 bases from V and 6 from J; bases not matched to a gene: 8. Here the CDR3 reads CASKEGSGSDTQYF. Written as DNA, the CDR3 is TGTGCCAGCAAGGAGGGTAGCGGGAGTGATACGCAGTATTTT.

The sample holds one count of this clone. This rearrangement joins TRBV7-9 to TRBJ1-1; 8 nucleotides agree with TRBD1. This CDR3 has 14 residues. In germline, CDR1 is SEHNR, CDR2 FQNEAQ (reference sequence). Germline trimming cut 4 bases from V and 3 bases from J; bases unmatched to any gene: 4. This chain's CDR3 is CASSYTGGYTEAFF. The CDR3 DNA reads as TGTGCCAGCAGCTACACAGGGGGGTACACTGAAGCTTTCTTT.

The chain carries TRBV6-5 and TRBJ2-1; 7 bases line up with TRBD1. Germline CDR1 MNHEY, CDR2 SVGAGI. CDR3 size: 14 residues. V gave up 8 bases and J gave up 5 bases; unmatched junction bases: 9. CDR3 amino acids: CASRQAGGNNEQFF. CDR3 nucleotides: TGTGCCAGCCGGCAGGCAGGGGGAAACAATGAGCAGTTCTTC.

The chain combines TRBV5-4 with TRBJ2-3; D possibly corresponds to TRBD2 (5 bases). The CDR3 runs to 13 residues. The V gene's germline CDR1 is SGHNT and CDR2 YYREEE (reference sequence). The ends were cut back, 1 base at V and 3 bases at J, with 6 bases in the middle. In nucleotides, the CDR3 is TGTGCCAGCAGCTTGAGGAGGACAGATACGCAGTATTTT. It translates to CASSLRRTDTQYF.

Worth noting for this clone: The same CDR3 arises from other DNA sequences in this sample as well. The V call is TRBV5-1, the J call TRBJ2-5; D possibly corresponds to TRBD2 (7 bases). In germline, CDR1 is SGHRS, CDR2 YFSETQ. Trimming stripped 4 bases from V and 1 base from J, with 11 bases between. The CDR3 runs to 14 residues. CDR3 region: CASSLGGPQETQYF. CDR3 DNA: TGCGCCAGCAGCCTGGGGGGGCCCCAAGAGACCCAGTACTTC.

This chain connects TRBV18 to TRBJ1-5, with D maybe TRBD1 (5 bases). V lost 3 bases to trimming and J lost 7 bases, with 10 bases between them. Germline CDR1 and CDR2: KGHSH and LQKENI. The CDR3 runs to 13 residues. This CDR3 reads CASSPDREQPQHF. CDR3 in DNA: TGTGCCAGCTCACCTGACAGAGAACAGCCCCAGCATTTT.

This chain connects TRBV5-4 to TRBJ2-1, with D possibly TRBD2 on 6 matching bases. The CDR3 has 15 residues. Between the trimmed V and J ends, which lost 3 bases and 5 bases, there was a span of 15 bases. Looked up from germline, CDR1 is SGHNT and CDR2 is YYREEE (reference sequence). The CDR3 nucleotides read TGTGCCAGCAGCTCACCCACGGGAGTGAACAATGAGCAGTTCTTC. It translates to CASSSPTGVNNEQFF. The entire variable domain, with the rest obtained from reference TRBV5-4 and TRBJ2-1, is as follows: ETGVTQSPTHLIKTRGQQVTLRCSSQSGHNTVSWYQQALGQGPQFIFQYYREEENGRGNFPPRFSGLQFPNYSSELNVNALELDDSALYLCASSSPTGVNNEQFFGPGTRLTVL.

The chain employs TRBV4-1 and TRBJ1-2; D ambiguous. CDR1 and CDR2 from the germline V gene are MGHRA and YSYEKL. The V and J ends lost 4 bases and 1 base respectively, with 13 bases between them. CDR3 length: 15 amino acids. CDR3 protein: CASSPLGQRNYGYTF. CDR3 coding DNA: TGCGCCAGCAGCCCCCTAGGCCAGCGTAACTATGGCTACACCTTC.

This clone has more than one count but fewer than ten. CDR3 sequence: CASSEIQAEAFF. CDR3 sequence (DNA): TGTGCCAGCAGTGAAATTCAGGCTGAAGCTTTCTTT. The chain combines TRBV25-1 with TRBJ1-1; the D is unclear. This CDR3 region has 12 residues. Germline lookup yields CDR1 MGHDK and CDR2 SYGVNS. V was trimmed by 2 bases and J by 6 bases, leaving 7 bases between them.

This clone has more than one count but fewer than ten. The chain uses TRBV6-5 and TRBJ2-7, with 7 nucleotides matching TRBD1. CDR1 MNHEY and CDR2 SVGAGI come from the germline V gene. The CDR3 sequence is 14 residues long. Trimming at V came to 6 bases and at J to 2 bases, leaving 7 bases not matched to a gene. As DNA, the CDR3 is TGTGCCAGCAGGCCAACAGGGGACGCCTACGAGCAGTACTTC. It translates to CASRPTGDAYEQYF.

V gene TRBV6-5 combines with J gene TRBJ1-1; TRBD1 agrees at 7 bases. V dropped 4 bases and J dropped 11; count of bases not matched to a gene: 10. Germline assignment: CDR1 MNHEY and CDR2 SVGAGI. This CDR3 contains 13 residues. The CDR3 DNA follows: TGTGCCAGCAGTTTTAGACAGGGCTGGGTGGCTTTCTTT. It codes for CASSFRQGWVAFF.